These T cell receptor beta chains were read from a single sample in a study of T cells in localized non-small cell lung cancer. Data came from immunoSEQ multiplex PCR; TCRdb stores just in-frame clones and leaves some out. The repertoire holds about 77,000 clones, with more than 75% as singletons. Here the sequenced sample was peripheral blood, taken before any cancer treatment. Receptors originate from a woman aged 35 to 70 with stage I squamous cell lung carcinoma. CDR3s include the opening cysteine and the closing phenylalanine or tryptophan. A D gene is named only where the DNA matches it firmly. Not all rows give a size; the values are once, few, many and, for expanded clones, a class.

J,size,D,V,CDR3,DNA
TRBJ1-2,-,TRBD1,TRBV6-6,CASSYETGVDYGYTF,TGTGCCAGCAGTTATGAGACAGGGGTGGACTATGGCTACACCTTC
TRBJ2-7,once,-,TRBV27,CASSLRGASSYEQYF,TGTGCCAGCAGTTTACGGGGGGCCAGCTCCTACGAGCAGTACTTC
TRBJ2-5,once,-,TRBV5-4,CASSASQGGETQYF,TGTGCCAGCAGCGCGAGTCAGGGTGGGGAGACCCAGTACTTC
TRBJ2-6,-,-,TRBV27,CASSFAALGSGANVLTF,TGTGCCAGCAGCTTTGCGGCTCTAGGCTCTGGGGCCAACGTCCTGACTTTC
TRBJ1-6,once,-,TRBV12-5,CASGLISSGGADSPLHF,TGTGCTAGTGGTTTGATCTCTTCGGGGGGAGCAGATTCACCCCTCCACTTT
TRBJ1-2,-,-,TRBV4-2,CASSQEIRANYGYTF,TGTGCCAGCAGCCAAGAGATCCGGGCCAACTATGGCTACACCTTC
TRBJ1-2,-,-,TRBV7-8,CASRVGDGYTF,TGTGCCAGCAGGGTAGGGGATGGCTACACCTTC
TRBJ1-5,-,-,TRBV6-5,CASGRVQHF,TGTGCCAGCGGACGCGTCCAGCATTTT
TRBJ2-2,-,-,TRBV9,CASSAGTANTGELFF,TGTGCCAGCAGCGCCGGGACGGCGAACACCGGGGAGCTGTTTTTT
TRBJ1-1,-,-,TRBV10-2,CASIDRPNTEAFF,TGCGCCAGCATTGACAGGCCGAACACTGAAGCTTTCTTT
TRBJ1-1,once,TRBD1,TRBV7-9,CASSLRQGDNTEAFF,TGTGCCAGCAGCCTAAGACAGGGGGATAACACTGAAGCTTTCTTT
TRBJ1-1,-,-,TRBV2,CASSEGEGRVTEAFF,TGTGCCAGCAGTGAAGGTGAGGGTAGGGTCACTGAAGCTTTCTTT
TRBJ2-2,-,-,TRBV28,CASSSPTGVGELFF,TGTGCCAGCAGTTCCCCAACCGGCGTGGGGGAGCTGTTTTTT
TRBJ1-1,-,TRBD1,TRBV6-1,CASSGEEQATGRTEAFF,TGTGCCAGCAGTGGAGAGGAGCAAGCGACAGGGCGAACTGAAGCTTTCTTT
TRBJ2-1,-,TRBD2,TRBV30,CAWSNGLAGNDEQFF,TGTGCCTGGAGTAACGGACTAGCGGGTAATGATGAGCAGTTCTTC
TRBJ2-1,-,-,TRBV4-1,CASSQDPGTSNEQFF,TGCGCCAGCAGCCAAGACCCCGGGACGTCTAATGAGCAGTTCTTC
TRBJ2-1,-,-,TRBV6-4,CASSERAVKSYNEQFF,TGTGCCAGCAGTGAGCGAGCGGTCAAATCCTACAATGAGCAGTTCTTC
TRBJ2-7,-,TRBD1,TRBV10-3,CAISDSGGQGAYEQYF,TGTGCCATCAGTGATTCAGGGGGTCAGGGGGCCTACGAGCAGTACTTC
TRBJ1-1,-,-,TRBV7-9,CASSLGQNTEAFF,TGTGCCAGCAGCTTAGGACAGAACACTGAAGCTTTCTTT
TRBJ2-1,-,TRBD2,TRBV5-4,CASSFTSGGSNEQFF,TGTGCCAGCAGCTTCACTAGCGGGGGGTCCAATGAGCAGTTCTTC
TRBJ1-1,-,-,TRBV6-5,CASWRRGTEAFF,TGTGCCAGCTGGCGGAGGGGCACTGAAGCTTTCTTT
TRBJ2-3,once,-,TRBV5-6,CASSLVQGTDTQYF,TGTGCCAGCAGCTTAGTACAGGGCACAGATACGCAGTATTTT
TRBJ2-7,-,TRBD2,TRBV2,CASSRSGGTYEQYF,TGTGCCAGCAGTCGGAGCGGGGGGACCTACGAGCAGTACTTC
TRBJ1-2,-,TRBD1,TRBV27,CASSSRTGNYGYTF,TGTGCCAGCAGTTCCCGGACAGGGAACTATGGCTACACCTTC
TRBJ1-6,-,-,TRBV11-2,CASSHRSSPLHF,TGTGCCAGCAGCCACCGGAGTTCACCCCTCCACTTT
TRBJ1-5,-,-,TRBV30,CAWSPGGVQPQHF,TGTGCCTGGAGCCCGGGAGGCGTTCAGCCCCAGCATTTT
TRBJ1-1,few,-,TRBV19,CASTAYDTEAFF,TGTGCGTCGACAGCTTACGACACTGAAGCTTTCTTT
TRBJ1-5,-,-,TRBV19,CASSIGNRAEGQPQHF,TGTGCCAGTAGTATAGGGAACAGGGCTGAGGGTCAGCCCCAGCATTTT
TRBJ1-2,-,-,TRBV4-1,CASSQERDANLYGYTF,TGCGCCAGCAGCCAAGAAAGGGACGCGAACCTCTATGGCTACACCTTC
TRBJ2-7,-,-,TRBV5-1,CASSSGQTSSYEQYF,TGCGCCAGCAGCTCCGGACAGACGAGCTCCTACGAGCAGTACTTC
TRBJ1-1,-,-,TRBV18,CASSLSRGNTEAFF,TGTGCCAGCTCACTGTCGCGGGGGAACACTGAAGCTTTCTTT
TRBJ2-3,few,TRBD2,TRBV4-2,CASSQNTGGITDTQYF,TGTGCCAGCAGCCAGAATACGGGGGGTATCACAGATACGCAGTATTTT
TRBJ1-6,-,-,TRBV5-4,CASSLRSDNSPLHF,TGTGCCAGCAGCTTGAGGTCCGATAATTCACCCCTCCACTTT
TRBJ1-3,once,-,TRBV11-2,CASSLAMAHSGNTIYF,TGTGCCAGCAGCTTAGCCATGGCACACTCTGGAAACACCATATATTTT
TRBJ2-2,-,-,TRBV7-3,CASSQESAGRGELFF,TGTGCCAGCAGCCAAGAATCTGCAGGCCGCGGGGAGCTGTTTTTT
TRBJ1-2,-,-,TRBV18,CASSPQTDYGYTF,TGTGCCAGCTCACCACAAACGGACTATGGCTACACCTTC
TRBJ2-3,-,TRBD2,TRBV11-3,CASSSTSSASTDTQYF,TGTGCCAGCAGCTCGACTAGCAGCGCTAGCACAGATACGCAGTATTTT
TRBJ1-2,few,-,TRBV10-3,CAINQDRNYGYTF,TGTGCCATCAACCAGGACAGAAACTATGGCTACACCTTC
TRBJ1-6,-,TRBD1,TRBV6-5,CASSPQGGNSPLHF,TGTGCCAGCAGCCCCCAGGGGGGGAATTCACCCCTCCACTTT
TRBJ2-3,-,-,TRBV5-1,CASRDRPDFTDTQYF,TGCGCCAGTAGGGATCGACCCGATTTTACAGATACGCAGTATTTT
TRBJ1-5,-,-,TRBV5-5,CASSLWWGNSNQPQHF,TGTGCCAGCAGCTTATGGTGGGGAAATAGCAATCAGCCCCAGCATTTT